Each of the 18 T cell receptor beta chains below was sequenced from the same sample in a study of shared clonotypes between healthy human individuals. TCRdb's copy holds only in-frame clones and misses some; the assay was immunoSEQ multiplex PCR. The sample includes over 2 million clones, about 90% of them seen just once. Material: naive CD4+ T cells from PBMCs. Noted subset: CD45RA+ positively selected. These receptors originate from a man younger than 35 in good health. Some clones in this sample may be carry-over from other donors' samples.

The J gene is TRBJ2-6, the V gene TRBV2, with 10 bases matching TRBD1. Germline V gene sequence: CDR1 SNHLY, CDR2 FYNNEI. Losses at the gene ends were 5 bases for V and 2 bases for J; bases not matched to a gene: 6. The CDR3 totals 17 residues. The CDR3 sequence: CASSSDRGRPGANVLTF. The CDR3 DNA sequence: TGTGCCAGCAGTAGTGACAGGGGGCGTCCTGGGGCCAACGTCCTGACTTTC. The full variable domain, its missing parts supplied by reference TRBV2 and TRBJ2-6, is EPEVTQTPSHQVTQMGQEVILRCVPISNHLYFYWYRQILGQKVEFLVSFYNNEISEKSEIFDDQFSVERPDGSNFTLKIRSTKLEDSAMYFCASSSDRGRPGANVLTFGAGSRLTVL.

A single count supports this clone. The V gene is TRBV10-2, the J gene TRBJ1-5, with TRBD1 identical over 7 bases. The CDR3 totals 13 residues. V trimming: 8 bases; J trimming: 3 bases; junction bases outside the gene matches: 4. The germline V gene encodes CDR1 WSHSY and CDR2 SAAADI. This chain's CDR3 is CASGTVYNQPQHF. The CDR3, as DNA: TGCGCCAGCGGGACAGTCTACAATCAGCCCCAGCATTTT.

The rearrangement links TRBV7-2 to TRBJ2-7, with TRBD1 identical over 9 bases. This CDR3 is built from 16 residues. V lost 1 base to trimming and J lost 3 bases; unmatched junction nucleotides: 7. Germline V gene data show CDR1 as SGHTA and CDR2 as FQGNSA. The CDR3 here is CASSLEEGQGIYEQYF. In nucleotides, the CDR3 is TGTGCCAGCAGCTTAGAAGAGGGACAGGGTATCTACGAGCAGTACTTC. The variable domain in full, with the rest retrieved from reference TRBV7-2 and TRBJ2-7, is GAGVSQSPSNKVTEKGKDVELRCDPISGHTALYWYRQSLGQGLEFLIYFQGNSAPDKSGLPSDRFSAERTGGSVSTLTIQRTQQEDSAVYLCASSLEEGQGIYEQYFGPGTRLTVT.

A single count supports this clone. CDR3 amino acids: CASSPGPARTQYF. CDR3 nucleotides: TGTGCCAGCAGCCCCGGACCTGCCCGGACCCAGTACTTC. This rearrangement joins TRBV2 to TRBJ2-5; D is unresolved. Germline V gives CDR1 SNHLY, CDR2 FYNNEI. The CDR3 is 13 residues long. The germline V and J ends were trimmed by 6 bases and 7 bases, with 15 bases remaining between them.

This CDR3 is CSATGTGAFLDTEAFF. DNA for the CDR3: TGCAGCGCAACCGGGACAGGGGCTTTTTTGGACACTGAAGCTTTCTTT. The V gene is TRBV29-1, the J gene TRBJ1-1; 10 bases fit TRBD1. Trimming cost V 7 bases and J 3 bases; bases outside gene matches: 14. Looked up from germline, CDR1 is SQVTM and CDR2 is ANQGSEA. The CDR3 is 16 residues long. Complete variable domain (other parts from reference TRBV29-1 and TRBJ1-1): SAVISQKPSRDICQRGTSLTIQCQVDSQVTMMFWYRQQPGQSLTLIATANQGSEATYESGFVIDKFPISRPNLTFSTLTVSNMSPEDSSIYLCSATGTGAFLDTEAFFGQGTRLTVV.

The rearrangement uses TRBV19 and TRBJ2-3; D is perhaps TRBD2 (5 bases). This CDR3 contains 13 residues. In germline, CDR1 is LNHDA, CDR2 SQIVND (reference sequence). V dropped 3 bases and J dropped 9 bases, with 13 bases sitting between them. The CDR3 nucleotides read TGTGCCAGTAGTATTCCCGGGATAGAGACGCAGTATTTT. This codes for CASSIPGIETQYF.

This clone was seen once. The V gene is TRBV11-2, the J gene TRBJ1-1; no clear D gene. V was pared by 5 bases and J by 6 bases, with 16 bases between. The CDR3 spans 14 residues. Germline lookup yields CDR1 SGHAT and CDR2 FQNNGV. The CDR3 nucleotides read TGTGCCAGCAGCCCTCGGACGCAATACTCTGAAGCTTTCTTT. It is translated as CASSPRTQYSEAFF.

This chain joins TRBV28 and TRBJ2-7; D gene unclear. Germline V gives CDR1 MDHEN, CDR2 SYDVKM. The CDR3 runs to 12 residues. The V end lost 10 bases, the J end lost 0 bases, and 10 bases lay between the germline ends. The CDR3 loop reads CAIQRSSYEQYF. CDR3 nucleotides: TGTGCCATCCAGCGTAGCTCCTACGAGCAGTACTTC. The full variable domain, in which reference TRBV28 and TRBJ2-7 provide the parts outside the CDR3, is DVKVTQSSRYLVKRTGEKVFLECVQDMDHENMFWYRQDPGLGLRLIYFSYDVKMKEKGDIPEGYSVSREKKERFSLILESASTNQTSMYLCAIQRSSYEQYFGPGTRLTVT.

This chain uses TRBV29-1 with TRBJ2-7, with D perhaps TRBD2 (6 bases). Looked up from germline, CDR1 is SQVTM and CDR2 is ANQGSEA. V lost 7 bases, J lost 0 bases, and 16 bases lay in between. The CDR3 is 14 amino acids. In nucleotides, the CDR3 is TGCAGCGCCGCTTGGAGGGCCCACTCCTACGAGCAGTACTTC. It codes for CSAAWRAHSYEQYF.

With regard to this clone: Other nucleotide sequences from this sample produce the same CDR3. The chain has TRBV5-1 and TRBJ1-5; D ambiguous. CDR1 SGHRS and CDR2 YFSETQ come from the germline V gene. Trimming pared 0 bases from V and 6 bases from J, leaving 10 bases between. This CDR3 has 14 amino acids. The DNA for the CDR3 is TGCGCCAGCAGCTTGGGAGGAGGAGGTCAGCCCCAGCATTTT. The encoded protein is CASSLGGGGQPQHF.

The rearrangement joins TRBV28 to TRBJ2-1; 7 bases align to TRBD2. CDR3 length: 10 amino acids. CDR1 and CDR2 from the germline V gene are MDHEN and SYDVKM. The CDR3: CASSGGEQFF. The CDR3 nucleotides read TGTGCTTCTAGCGGCGGTGAGCAGTTCTTC.

The V call is TRBV7-9, the J call TRBJ2-2, with 9 bases lining up with TRBD2. CDR1 and CDR2 from the germline V gene are SEHNR and FQNEAQ (reference sequence). Trimming at V came to 1 base and at J to 4 bases, leaving 1 base not matched to a gene. The CDR3 runs to 15 residues. The CDR3 nucleotides are TGTGCCAGCAGCTTAGTGCGGGGGGGCACCGGGGAGCTGTTTTTT. Amino acid sequence: CASSLVRGGTGELFF.

This clone was counted a few times. In the same sample, other DNA sequences code for this CDR3. The chain recombines TRBV5-1 with TRBJ1-1, with D unclear. CDR1 is SGHRS, CDR2 YFSETQ, per germline. Trimming took 0 bases from V and 0 from J, leaving 6 bases between them. The CDR3 has 14 amino acids. The CDR3: CASSLAQMNTEAFF. CDR3 DNA sequence: TGCGCCAGCAGCTTGGCCCAGATGAACACTGAAGCTTTCTTT. Variable domain in full (rest from reference TRBV5-1 and TRBJ1-1): KAGVTQTPRYLIKTRGQQVTLSCSPISGHRSVSWYQQTPGQGLQFLFEYFSETQRNKGNFPGRFSGRQFSNSRSEMNVSTLELGDSALYLCASSLAQMNTEAFFGQGTRLTVV.

The chain employs TRBV30 and TRBJ1-1; 11 bases are a match to TRBD1. The germline gives CDR1 GTSNPN, CDR2 SVGIG (reference sequence). The CDR3 length is 14 residues. V lost 4 bases, J lost 3 bases, and 4 bases stayed unmatched. DNA of the CDR3: TGTGCCTGGACTCCGGACAGGGGGCACACTGAAGCTTTCTTT. It specifies CAWTPDRGHTEAFF.

In this sample, this clone turned up once. The V gene is TRBV9, the J gene TRBJ2-3, with 8 nucleotides matching TRBD2. The length of the CDR3 is 15 residues. V trimming: 5 bases; J trimming: 4 bases; junction bases outside the gene matches: 9. The germline V gene encodes CDR1 SGDLS and CDR2 YYNGEE. The CDR3 is CASSQTSGKADTQYF. The CDR3 DNA follows: TGTGCCAGCAGTCAAACTAGCGGAAAAGCAGATACGCAGTATTTT.

This clone was found once. CDR3 in amino acids: CASSLGGVAGFANTGELFF. The DNA for the CDR3 is TGTGCCAGCAGCTTGGGAGGAGTAGCGGGCTTTGCGAACACCGGGGAGCTGTTTTTT. This rearrangement joins TRBV5-4 to TRBJ2-2; 7 bases line up with TRBD2. The ends lost 0 bases at V and 0 bases at J; junction bases unmatched: 11. The CDR3 loop spans 19 amino acids. CDR1 is SGHNT, CDR2 YYREEE, per germline (reference sequence).

CDR3 in amino acids: CASGLGLAGLTGELFF. The CDR3, as DNA: TGTGCTAGTGGTTTGGGACTAGCGGGACTCACCGGGGAGCTGTTTTTT. The chain has TRBV12-5 and TRBJ2-2, with 11 positions matching TRBD2. The V gene's germline CDR1 is LGHNT and CDR2 FRNRAP. This CDR3 contains 16 residues. V lost 1 base, J lost 4 bases, and 2 bases stayed unmatched.

This clone was detected only once. The chain uses TRBV4-3 and TRBJ1-1; TRBD1 is a possible D gene (5 bases). Germline V gene sequence: CDR1 LGHNA, CDR2 YSLEER. The CDR3 has 17 amino acids. V was shortened by 3 bases and J by 1 base, with 18 bases between the two germline ends. The CDR3 DNA sequence: TGCGCCAGCAGCCAGGACCACTTATTTAGGGGGAACACTGAAGCTTTCTTT. Translated, it gives CASSQDHLFRGNTEAFF.